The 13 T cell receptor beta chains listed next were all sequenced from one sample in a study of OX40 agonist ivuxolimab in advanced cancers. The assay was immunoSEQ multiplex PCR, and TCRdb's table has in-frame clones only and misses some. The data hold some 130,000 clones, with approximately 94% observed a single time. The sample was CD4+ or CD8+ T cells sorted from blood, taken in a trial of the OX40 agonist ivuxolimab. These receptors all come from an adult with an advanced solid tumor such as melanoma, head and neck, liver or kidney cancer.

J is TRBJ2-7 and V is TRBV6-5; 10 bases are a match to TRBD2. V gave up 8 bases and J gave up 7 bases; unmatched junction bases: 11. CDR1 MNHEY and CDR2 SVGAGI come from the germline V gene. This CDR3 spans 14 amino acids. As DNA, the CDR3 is TGTGCCAGCGCGAGAGCGGGGGGGAAACGGGAGCAGTACTTC. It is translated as CASARAGGKREQYF.

The CDR3 protein is CASNLGRSGPYEQYF. In nucleotides, the CDR3 is TGTGCCAGCAACTTGGGCAGAAGCGGCCCCTACGAGCAGTACTTC. The chain carries TRBV7-8 and TRBJ2-7; the D gene is possibly TRBD2 (5 bases). V was cut by 7 bases and J by 2 bases, with 18 bases left in between. The CDR3 sequence is 15 residues long. Germline V gene lookup returns CDR1 SGHVS and CDR2 FQNEAQ. Looking up the rest from reference TRBV7-8 and TRBJ2-7 gives the full variable domain: GAGVSQSPRYKVAKRGQDVALRCDPISGHVSLFWYQQALGQGPEFLTYFQNEAQLDKSGLPSDRFFAERPEGSVSTLKIQRTQQEDSAVYLCASNLGRSGPYEQYFGPGTRLTVT.

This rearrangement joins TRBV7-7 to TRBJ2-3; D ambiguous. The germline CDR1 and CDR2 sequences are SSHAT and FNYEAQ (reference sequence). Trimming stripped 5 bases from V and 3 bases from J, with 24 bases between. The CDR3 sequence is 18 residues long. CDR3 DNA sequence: TGTGCCAGCAGCCCTTCGGGTGGAGTAGTCCCAAGAACAGATACGCAGTATTTT. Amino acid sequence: CASSPSGGVVPRTDTQYF.

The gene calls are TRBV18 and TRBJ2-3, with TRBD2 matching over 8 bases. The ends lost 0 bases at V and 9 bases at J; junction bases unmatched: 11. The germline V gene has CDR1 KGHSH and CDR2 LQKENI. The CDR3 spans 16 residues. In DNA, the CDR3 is TGTGCCAGCTCACCACCCGACGGGGGGGCAAAAGGGACGCAGTATTTT. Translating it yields CASSPPDGGAKGTQYF.

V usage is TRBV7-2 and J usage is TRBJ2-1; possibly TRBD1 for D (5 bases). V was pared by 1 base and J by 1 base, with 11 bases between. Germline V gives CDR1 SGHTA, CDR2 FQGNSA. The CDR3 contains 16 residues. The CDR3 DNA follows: TGTGCCAGCAGCTTAGTTGGCACAGGTTCCTACAATGAGCAGTTCTTC. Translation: CASSLVGTGSYNEQFF.

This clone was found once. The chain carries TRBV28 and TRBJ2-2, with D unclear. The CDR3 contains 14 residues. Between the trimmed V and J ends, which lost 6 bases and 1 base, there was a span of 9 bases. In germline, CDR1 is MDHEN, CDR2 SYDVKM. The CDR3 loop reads CASSLLGNTGELFF. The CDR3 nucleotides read TGTGCCAGCAGCCTTCTCGGGAACACCGGGGAGCTGTTTTTT.

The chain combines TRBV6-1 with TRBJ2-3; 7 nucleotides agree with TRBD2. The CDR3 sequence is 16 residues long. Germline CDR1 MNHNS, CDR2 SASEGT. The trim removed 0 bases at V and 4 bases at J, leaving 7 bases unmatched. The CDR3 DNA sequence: TGTGCCAGCAGTGAAGCAGCTAGCGGATTCTCAGATACGCAGTATTTT. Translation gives CASSEAASGFSDTQYF.

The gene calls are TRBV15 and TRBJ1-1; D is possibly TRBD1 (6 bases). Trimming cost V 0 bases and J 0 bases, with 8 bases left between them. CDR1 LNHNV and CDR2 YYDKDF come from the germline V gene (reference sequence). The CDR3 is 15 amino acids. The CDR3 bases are TGTGCCACCAGCAGAGAGGGGACATTGAACACTGAAGCTTTCTTT. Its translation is CATSREGTLNTEAFF. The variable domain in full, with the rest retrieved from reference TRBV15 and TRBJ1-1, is DAMVIQNPRYQVTQFGKPVTLSCSQTLNHNVMYWYQQKSSQAPKLLFHYYDKDFNNEADTPDNFQSRRPNTSFCFLDIRSPGLGDTAMYLCATSREGTLNTEAFFGQGTRLTVV.

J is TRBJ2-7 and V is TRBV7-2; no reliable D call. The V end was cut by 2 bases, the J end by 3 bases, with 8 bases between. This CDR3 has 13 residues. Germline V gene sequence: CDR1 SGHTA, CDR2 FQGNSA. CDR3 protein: CASSLRSVYEQYF. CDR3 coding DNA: TGTGCCAGCAGCTTACGGTCAGTCTACGAGCAGTACTTC. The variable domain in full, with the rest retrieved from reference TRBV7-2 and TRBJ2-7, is GAGVSQSPSNKVTEKGKDVELRCDPISGHTALYWYRQSLGQGLEFLIYFQGNSAPDKSGLPSDRFSAERTGGSVSTLTIQRTQQEDSAVYLCASSLRSVYEQYFGPGTRLTVT.

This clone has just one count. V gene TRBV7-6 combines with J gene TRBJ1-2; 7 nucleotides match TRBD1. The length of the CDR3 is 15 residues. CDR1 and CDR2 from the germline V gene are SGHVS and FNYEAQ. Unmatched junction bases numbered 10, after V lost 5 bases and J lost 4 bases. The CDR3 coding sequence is TGTGCCAGCAGCAAGGGGGCAGGGGAGAGCTATGGCTACACCTTC. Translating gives CASSKGAGESYGYTF.

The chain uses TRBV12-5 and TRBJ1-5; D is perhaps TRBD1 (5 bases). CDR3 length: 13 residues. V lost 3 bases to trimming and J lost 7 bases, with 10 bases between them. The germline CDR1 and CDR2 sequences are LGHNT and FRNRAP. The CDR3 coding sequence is TGTGCTAGTGGTTTCAGGGTCGGCCAGCCCCAGCATTTT. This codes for CASGFRVGQPQHF.

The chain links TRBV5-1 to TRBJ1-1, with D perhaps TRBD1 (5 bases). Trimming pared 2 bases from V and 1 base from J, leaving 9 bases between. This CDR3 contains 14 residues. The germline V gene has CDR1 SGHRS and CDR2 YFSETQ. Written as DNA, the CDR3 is TGCGCCAGCAGCTTCGGTGGGACGAACACTGAAGCTTTCTTT. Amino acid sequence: CASSFGGTNTEAFF.

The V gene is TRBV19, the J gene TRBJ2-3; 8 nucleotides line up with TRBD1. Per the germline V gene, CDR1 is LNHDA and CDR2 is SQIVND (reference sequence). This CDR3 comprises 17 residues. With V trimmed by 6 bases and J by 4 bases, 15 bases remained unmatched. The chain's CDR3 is CASSLLGQGGWSDTQYF. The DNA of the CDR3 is TGTGCCAGTAGCCTTCTTGGACAGGGCGGGTGGTCAGATACGCAGTATTTT. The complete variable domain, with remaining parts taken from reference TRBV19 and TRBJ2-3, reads DGGITQSPKYLFRKEGQNVTLSCEQNLNHDAMYWYRQDPGQGLRLIYYSQIVNDFQKGDIAEGYSVSREKKESFPLTVTSAQKNPTAFYLCASSLLGQGGWSDTQYFGPGTRLTVL.